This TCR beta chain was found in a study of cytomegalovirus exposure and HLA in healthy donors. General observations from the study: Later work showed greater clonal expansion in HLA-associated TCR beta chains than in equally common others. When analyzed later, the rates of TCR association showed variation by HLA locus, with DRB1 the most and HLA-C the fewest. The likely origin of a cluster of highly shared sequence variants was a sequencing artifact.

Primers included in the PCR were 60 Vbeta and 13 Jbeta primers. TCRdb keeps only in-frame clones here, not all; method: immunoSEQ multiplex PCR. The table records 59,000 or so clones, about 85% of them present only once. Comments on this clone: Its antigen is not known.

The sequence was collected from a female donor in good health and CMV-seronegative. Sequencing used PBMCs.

The CDR3 DNA is TGTGCCAGCAGCTTCCAGGGACTAGCGGGAGACGAGCAGTACTTC. This sequence encodes CASSFQGLAGDEQYF. The V call is TRBV6-5, the J call TRBJ2-7; 14 bases map to TRBD2. CDR3 size: 15 residues. Germline V CDR1 and CDR2: MNHEY, SVGAGI. After removal of 6 bases from V and 5 bases from J, the junction contained 6 bases not matched to a gene.